This entry is about one T cell receptor beta chain. The junction does not match germline at one end; this may be a read error. Germline loops: CDR1 SSHAT, CDR2 FNYEAQ (reference sequence). The CDR3 spans 15 residues. TCRdb recomputed calls from the 5' RACE reads with MiXCR, one row per CDR3 protein. Here the sample spans 200,000 to 250,000 distinct CDR3 sequences, over 9.5% being singletons. The sample originates from a study of CD8 T cells in ankylosing spondylitis. The TCR comes from a male donor with ankylosing spondylitis or in good health (not recorded which). Sequencing was done on a sample of blood, either unsorted or a sorted T cell fraction (not recorded which). The gene calls are TRBV7-7 and TRBJ2-1; D unresolved. CDR3 sequence: CASSLRAETVHEQFF. CDR3 DNA sequence: TGTGCTAGCAGCTTAAGGGCTGAGACTGTGCATGAGCAGTTCTTC.